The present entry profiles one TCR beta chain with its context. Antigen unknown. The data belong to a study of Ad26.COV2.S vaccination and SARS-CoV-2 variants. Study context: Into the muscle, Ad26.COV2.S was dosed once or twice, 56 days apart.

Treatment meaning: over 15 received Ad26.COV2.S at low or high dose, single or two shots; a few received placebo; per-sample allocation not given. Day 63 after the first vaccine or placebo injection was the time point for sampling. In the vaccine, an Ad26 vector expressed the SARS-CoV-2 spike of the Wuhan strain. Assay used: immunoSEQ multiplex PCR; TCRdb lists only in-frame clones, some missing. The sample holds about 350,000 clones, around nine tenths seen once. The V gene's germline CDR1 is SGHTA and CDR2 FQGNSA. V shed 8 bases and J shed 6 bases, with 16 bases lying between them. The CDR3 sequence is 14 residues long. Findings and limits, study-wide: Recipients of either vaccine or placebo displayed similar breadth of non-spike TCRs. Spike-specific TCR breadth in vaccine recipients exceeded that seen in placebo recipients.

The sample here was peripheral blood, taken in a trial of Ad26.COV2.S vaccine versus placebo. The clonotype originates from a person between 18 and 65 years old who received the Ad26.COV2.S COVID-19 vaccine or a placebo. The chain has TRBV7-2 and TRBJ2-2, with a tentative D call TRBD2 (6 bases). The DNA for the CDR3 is TGTGCCAGCGTGGAGGGTGTGGCCGCCGGGGAGCTGTTTTTT. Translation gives CASVEGVAAGELFF.